Presented here are 23 T cell receptor beta chains from one specimen sequenced in a study of response to subunit inactivated influenza vaccine. Using its own MiXCR run on the RT-PCR reads, TCRdb lists one record per CDR3 protein. The sample shows about 540,000 distinct CDR3 sequences, around 25% of them seen only once. The data also belong to a second study, concerning T cells expressing NK-cell markers. As that report states: The TCR beta cDNA came from 5'RACE template switching with UMIs.

Sample: CD4+ T cells sorted from PBMCs, taken about 12 days after vaccination. The receptors shown here come from a man aged 45-60 years who received an inactivated influenza vaccine.

As for this clonotype: Just one base apart from a much larger clone, this may be a read error. This sequence joins TRBV2 and TRBJ2-3; D ambiguous. Germline CDR1 and CDR2: SNHLY and FYNNEI. V was trimmed by 4 bases and J by 8 bases, leaving 10 bases between them. The CDR3 is made up of 12 amino acids. In nucleotides, the CDR3 is TGTGCCAGCAGTGTGCTTACAACTACGCAGTATTTT. Its translation: CASSVLTTTQYF.

The chain uses TRBV7-9 and TRBJ2-7; D is ambiguous. V dropped 2 bases and J dropped 2 bases, with 10 bases sitting between them. Germline CDR1 and CDR2: SEHNR and FQNEAQ (reference sequence). This CDR3 has 14 amino acids. In DNA form, the CDR3 reads TGTGCCAGCAGCTTATCCTCAGGAACCTACGAGCAGTACTTC. It translates to CASSLSSGTYEQYF.

This rearrangement joins TRBV4-2 to TRBJ2-7; maybe TRBD2 (5 bases). Deletions cut 0 bases from V and 5 bases from J, with 14 bases between. The germline V gene encodes CDR1 LGHNA and CDR2 YNFKEQ. This CDR3 spans 15 amino acids. CDR3 sequence (DNA): TGTGCCAGCAGCCAAGATCCGAGAGGGTTCGACGAGCAGTACTTC. Translation: CASSQDPRGFDEQYF.

This clonotype was seen ten or more times. The V and J genes are TRBV24-1 and TRBJ2-5; TRBD2 aligns across 8 bases. CDR1 and CDR2 from the germline V gene are KGHDR and SFDVKD. V shed 5 bases, J shed 5 bases, and the junction held 9 bases outside the gene matches. The CDR3 runs 15 residues. The DNA for the CDR3 is TGTGCCACCAGTGCGACCGGGACTAGTCGGGAGACCCAGTACTTC. The encoded protein is CATSATGTSRETQYF.

This clonotype was found a few times. The chain is built from TRBV11-2 and TRBJ2-7, with 14 bases matching TRBD2. The CDR3 covers 18 residues. The J segment lost 2 bases and the V segment lost 4 bases, leaving 10 bases of the junction unmatched. The germline V gene has CDR1 SGHAT and CDR2 FQNNGV. CDR3 nucleotide sequence: TGTGCCAGCAGCTGGTTCGGGACTAGCGGGGGTTCCACCTACGAGCAGTACTTC. It specifies CASSWFGTSGGSTYEQYF.

The sample holds a few counts of this clonotype. J is TRBJ2-1 and V is TRBV20-1; 10 positions match TRBD2. V gave up 1 base and J gave up 3 bases; unmatched junction bases: 6. The CDR3 runs to 16 residues. Germline V gene lookup returns CDR1 DFQATT and CDR2 SNEGSKA (reference sequence). CDR3 bases: TGCAGTGCTAGAGGCACGGGACTAGCGAGCTACAATGAGCAGTTCTTC. Translation gives CSARGTGLASYNEQFF.

The chain carries TRBV10-3 and TRBJ2-7; D gene unclear. Germline V lookup: CDR1 ENHRY, CDR2 SYGVKD. Trimming took 3 bases from V and 3 from J, leaving 15 bases between them. The CDR3 consists of 15 residues. This CDR3 reads CAISDQSVGGYEQYF. Written as DNA, the CDR3 is TGTGCCATCAGTGACCAGAGTGTGGGCGGCTACGAGCAGTACTTC.

The chain has TRBV27 and TRBJ1-1; a weak D match, TRBD1 (5 bases). Trimming took 6 bases from V and 5 from J, leaving 13 bases between them. Germline V gives CDR1 MNHEY, CDR2 SMNVEV (reference sequence). The CDR3 has 13 residues. The CDR3 DNA follows: TGTGCCAGCAGCCCCTCCACAGGAACTGAAGCTTTCTTT. Its translation: CASSPSTGTEAFF.

The V gene is TRBV5-1, the J gene TRBJ1-3; possible D gene TRBD1, 5 bases. Trimming stripped 4 bases from V and 0 bases from J, with 20 bases between. The germline V gene encodes CDR1 SGHRS and CDR2 YFSETQ. This CDR3 is 18 amino acids long. CDR3 loop: CASSAGLPNPGSGNTIYF. CDR3 bases: TGCGCCAGCAGCGCGGGACTTCCTAATCCGGGCTCTGGAAACACCATATATTTT. Together with reference TRBV5-1 and TRBJ1-3, the CDR3 gives the full variable domain: KAGVTQTPRYLIKTRGQQVTLSCSPISGHRSVSWYQQTPGQGLQFLFEYFSETQRNKGNFPGRFSGRQFSNSRSEMNVSTLELGDSALYLCASSAGLPNPGSGNTIYFGEGSWLTVV.

The V gene is TRBV5-1, the J gene TRBJ2-2; D assignment may be TRBD1 or TRBD2 (5 bases each). Looked up from germline, CDR1 is SGHRS and CDR2 is YFSETQ. CDR3 size: 15 residues. V lost 0 bases to trimming and J lost 5 bases, with 11 bases between them. The CDR3 sequence is CASSLEHGGTGELFF. CDR3 nucleotides: TGCGCCAGCAGCTTGGAACATGGGGGAACCGGGGAGCTGTTTTTT.

This clonotype was detected only a few times. The chain carries TRBV4-2 and TRBJ2-7; D may match TRBD1 or TRBD2 (6 bases each). This CDR3 region has 15 residues. Germline-derived CDR1 and CDR2 are LGHNA and YNFKEQ. Deletions cut 1 base from V and 2 bases from J, with 12 bases between. The CDR3 coding sequence is TGTGCCAGCAGCCAAGCGAGGGGGGCAGCCTACGAGCAGTACTTC. As protein: CASSQARGAAYEQYF.

This chain links TRBV24-1 with TRBJ2-7; D is undetermined. The CDR3 totals 12 residues. Trimming pared 9 bases from V and 2 bases from J, leaving 10 bases between. Germline V CDR1 and CDR2: KGHDR, SFDVKD. Written as DNA, the CDR3 is TGTGCCACCGGACCCCTTACCTACGAGCAGTACTTC. It yields the protein CATGPLTYEQYF.

This chain links TRBV11-2 with TRBJ2-5; 7 nucleotides align to TRBD2. This CDR3 region has 14 residues. Germline lookup yields CDR1 SGHAT and CDR2 FQNNGV. The trim removed 4 bases at V and 4 bases at J, leaving 6 bases unmatched. CDR3 DNA sequence: TGTGCCAGCAGCTCAGCGGGGAGGGCAGAGACCCAGTACTTC. It specifies CASSSAGRAETQYF. Drawing the rest from reference TRBV11-2 and TRBJ2-5, the complete variable domain is EAGVAQSPRYKIIEKRQSVAFWCNPISGHATLYWYQQILGQGPKLLIQFQNNGVVDDSQLPKDRFSAERLKGVDSTLKIQPAKLEDSAVYLCASSSAGRAETQYFGPGTRLLVL.

A note on this clonotype: One junction end does not reproduce the germline sequence, and a read error may be involved. The chain employs TRBV7-9 and TRBJ2-3, with TRBD2 identical over 8 bases. Looked up from germline, CDR1 is SEHNR and CDR2 is FQNEAQ (reference sequence). The CDR3 consists of 14 residues. The chain's CDR3 is CASSLTGRADTQYF. In nucleotides, the CDR3 is TGCGCCAGCAGCTTAACCGGGAGGGCCGATACGCAGTATTTT.

The rearrangement joins TRBV18 to TRBJ1-2; D perhaps matches TRBD1 (5 bases). V was cut by 2 bases and J by 0 bases, with 10 bases left in between. Germline CDR1 and CDR2: KGHSH and LQKENI. This CDR3 comprises 15 residues. The CDR3 region has the DNA TGTGCCAGCTCACCATTGACAGCCACTAACTATGGCTACACCTTC. Translation gives CASSPLTATNYGYTF.

The J gene is TRBJ2-3, the V gene TRBV11-2; D might be TRBD1 or TRBD2, each matching 6 bases. V was clipped by 1 base and J by 6 bases, with 14 bases between them. Germline-derived CDR1 and CDR2 are SGHAT and FQNNGV. This CDR3 has 15 amino acids. The CDR3 region has the DNA TGTGCCAGCAGCTTAGGGGGGGCCCGTCCGGATACGCAGTATTTT. Amino acids: CASSLGGARPDTQYF.

This clonotype was picked up a small number of times. J is TRBJ1-2 and V is TRBV19; weak D call: TRBD1 (6 bases). The CDR3 contains 16 residues. Trimming stripped 4 bases from V and 4 bases from J, with 19 bases between. Looked up from germline, CDR1 is LNHDA and CDR2 is SQIVND (reference sequence). The DNA of the CDR3 is TGTGCCAGTAGTAAACGCGGGAGAGAGGGGGGCTATGGCTACACCTTC. It is translated as CASSKRGREGGYGYTF. The variable domain in full, completed from reference TRBV19 and TRBJ1-2, reads DGGITQSPKYLFRKEGQNVTLSCEQNLNHDAMYWYRQDPGQGLRLIYYSQIVNDFQKGDIAEGYSVSREKKESFPLTVTSAQKNPTAFYLCASSKRGREGGYGYTFGSGTRLTVV.

The chain is built from TRBV24-1 and TRBJ2-3; TRBD2 matches at 7 bases. This CDR3 is 19 amino acids long. V was pared by 0 bases and J by 4 bases, with 15 bases of the junction left unmatched. Per the germline V gene, CDR1 is KGHDR and CDR2 is SFDVKD. This CDR3 is CATSDLQLGRRESADTQYF. The CDR3 DNA reads as TGTGCCACCAGTGATTTGCAGTTAGGGCGGCGGGAGAGCGCAGATACGCAGTATTTT.

V is TRBV11-2 and J is TRBJ2-1; the D is unclear. Germline V gene data show CDR1 as SGHAT and CDR2 as FQNNGV. The CDR3 runs to 12 residues. V was shortened by 5 bases and J by 6 bases, with 8 bases between the two germline ends. The CDR3 region has the DNA TGTGCCAGCAGCCCCCGCTTCAATGAGCAGTTCTTC. Amino acids: CASSPRFNEQFF.

This clonotype was counted only a few times. This sequence joins TRBV12-3 or TRBV12-4 and TRBJ2-1; D is perhaps TRBD2 (6 bases). Trimming cost V 9 bases and J 5 bases, with 14 bases left between them. This CDR3 contains 13 residues. This chain's CDR3 is CASSRDFNNEQFF. Here the CDR3 DNA reads TGTGCCAGTTCCAGGGACTTTAACAATGAGCAGTTCTTC.

This chain uses TRBV5-6 with TRBJ2-5; no firm D call. The germline CDR1 and CDR2 sequences are SGHDT and YYEEEE. The CDR3 has 16 residues. V was trimmed by 0 bases and J by 1 base, leaving 13 bases between them. CDR3 sequence: CASSLGLFYTQETQYF. CDR3 DNA: TGTGCCAGCAGCTTGGGGCTTTTCTACACCCAAGAGACCCAGTACTTC.

V is TRBV2 and J is TRBJ2-7; the D gene is possibly TRBD2 (5 bases). This CDR3 spans 15 amino acids. Germline CDR1 reads SNHLY; CDR2 reads FYNNEI. Trimming took off 7 bases at V and 2 bases at J, with 18 bases between the two ends. The CDR3 DNA reads TGTGCCAGCACCATAAGTGGGAACGGGGCCTACGAGCAGTACTTC. It translates to CASTISGNGAYEQYF.

This clonotype was observed a handful of times. The rearrangement links TRBV6-2 or TRBV6-3 to TRBJ2-7; 9 bases align to TRBD1. The CDR3 spans 13 residues. The ends lost 6 bases at V and 4 bases at J; junction bases unmatched: 4. CDR1 is MNHEY and CDR2 is SVGEGT in the germline V gene. DNA for the CDR3: TGTGCCAGCAGCCGGGACAGGGAGTACGAGCAGTACTTC. Translated: CASSRDREYEQYF.